Listed below are T cell receptor beta chains from one sample, sequenced in a study of graft-versus-host responses after intestinal transplantation. Generated by immunoSEQ multiplex PCR, the TCRdb table keeps only in-frame clones and is missing some. The sample contains more than 95,000 clones, roughly 84% of which appear only once. Their antigens are not known. This sample comprised unstimulated CD4+ T cells sorted from spleen or lymph node cells, obtained before intestinal transplant. Receptors originate from a human donor who received an intestinal transplant. Both conserved end residues are part of each CDR3. Each record gives: J gene, V gene, D gene, CDR3 length, CDR3 protein, CDR3 DNA. The D gene is left open where the match is weak.

J: TRBJ1-3; V: TRBV23-1; D: .; length: 15; CDR3: CASSQRDRSGNTIYF; DNA: TGCGCCAGCAGTCAAAGGGACCGCTCTGGAAACACCATATATTTT
J: TRBJ2-5; V: TRBV27; D: TRBD2; length: 16; CDR3: CASSSRLAGAFGTQYF; DNA: TGTGCCAGCAGTTCTCGCCTAGCGGGGGCCTTCGGGACCCAGTACTTC
J: TRBJ2-7; V: TRBV9; D: .; length: 14; CDR3: CASGPSAPDYEQYF; DNA: TGTGCCAGCGGTCCTAGCGCCCCCGACTACGAGCAGTACTTC
J: TRBJ1-2; V: TRBV6-1; D: TRBD1; length: 15; CDR3: CASRAFQGASYGYTF; DNA: TGTGCCAGCAGGGCCTTTCAGGGGGCTAGTTATGGCTACACCTTC
J: TRBJ1-4; V: TRBV5-1; D: .; length: 15; CDR3: CASSFFPRGNEKLFF; DNA: TGCGCCAGCAGCTTTTTCCCCAGGGGCAATGAAAAACTGTTTTTT
J: TRBJ1-6; V: TRBV27; D: TRBD1; length: 15; CDR3: CASSLLTGSVSPLHF; DNA: TGTGCCAGCAGTTTATTGACAGGGTCTGTTTCACCCCTCCACTTT
J: TRBJ2-3; V: TRBV7-9; D: .; length: 14; CDR3: CASSLGRGTDTQYF; DNA: TGTGCCAGCAGCTTGGGAAGGGGCACAGATACGCAGTATTTT
J: TRBJ1-1; V: TRBV18; D: .; length: 15; CDR3: CASSPLVPSYTEAFF; DNA: TGTGCCAGCTCACCACTCGTACCTAGTTACACTGAAGCTTTCTTT
J: TRBJ1-6; V: TRBV4-1; D: TRBD1; length: 16; CDR3: CASSQGVGQGTRPLHF; DNA: TGCGCCAGCAGCCAAGGGGTAGGACAGGGGACTAGACCCCTCCACTTT
J: TRBJ2-5; V: TRBV28; D: .; length: 14; CDR3: CASSLLGGRETQYF; DNA: TGTGCCAGCAGTTTATTAGGGGGACGAGAGACCCAGTACTTC
J: TRBJ2-3; V: TRBV7-9; D: TRBD2; length: 18; CDR3: CASSLALAGGPHTDTQYF; DNA: TGTGCCAGCAGCTTAGCGCTAGCGGGGGGGCCGCACACAGATACGCAGTATTTT
J: TRBJ1-2; V: TRBV11-2; D: .; length: 15; CDR3: CASSLGQPQGYGYTF; DNA: TGTGCCAGCAGCTTAGGACAGCCTCAGGGCTATGGCTACACCTTC
J: TRBJ1-3; V: TRBV6-5; D: .; length: 16; CDR3: CASSYDPGSSGNTIYF; DNA: TGTGCCAGCAGTTACGATCCGGGAAGCTCTGGAAACACCATATATTTT
J: TRBJ2-7; V: TRBV7-3; D: .; length: 14; CDR3: CASSQGIQGSEQYF; DNA: TGTGCCAGCAGCCAGGGGATACAGGGTAGCGAGCAGTACTTC
J: TRBJ2-7; V: TRBV19; D: TRBD2; length: 14; CDR3: CASSPSSGRDEQYF; DNA: TGTGCCAGTAGTCCTTCTAGCGGGCGGGACGAGCAGTACTTC
J: TRBJ1-1; V: TRBV5-1; D: .; length: 14; CDR3: CASSITTGNTEAFF; DNA: TGCGCCAGCAGCATCACGACAGGGAACACTGAAGCTTTCTTT
J: TRBJ2-1; V: TRBV10-3; D: TRBD2; length: 13; CDR3: CALREGLYNEQFF; DNA: TGTGCCCTACGGGAGGGCCTTTACAATGAGCAGTTCTTC
J: TRBJ1-1; V: TRBV6-1; D: .; length: 14; CDR3: CASNPGPRNTEAFF; DNA: TGTGCCAGCAACCCGGGGCCCCGGAACACTGAAGCTTTCTTT
J: TRBJ2-7; V: TRBV6-5; D: TRBD1; length: 14; CDR3: CASSTGGGTYEQYF; DNA: TGTGCCAGCAGTACAGGGGGCGGAACATACGAGCAGTACTTC
J: TRBJ1-4; V: TRBV27; D: .; length: 12; CDR3: CASRADRSKLFF; DNA: TGTGCCAGCAGAGCGGACAGATCTAAACTGTTTTTT
J: TRBJ2-7; V: TRBV5-1; D: .; length: 16; CDR3: CASSLASSRGPLEQYF; DNA: TGCGCCAGCAGCTTGGCTAGCTCGCGGGGGCCACTCGAGCAGTACTTC
J: TRBJ1-1; V: TRBV27; D: TRBD1; length: 17; CDR3: CASRVFHADRTNTEAFF; DNA: TGTGCCAGCAGAGTTTTTCATGCGGACAGGACGAACACTGAAGCTTTCTTT
J: TRBJ2-5; V: TRBV5-1; D: TRBD1; length: 13; CDR3: CASKGQAQETQYF; DNA: TGCGCCAGCAAGGGACAGGCCCAAGAGACCCAGTACTTC